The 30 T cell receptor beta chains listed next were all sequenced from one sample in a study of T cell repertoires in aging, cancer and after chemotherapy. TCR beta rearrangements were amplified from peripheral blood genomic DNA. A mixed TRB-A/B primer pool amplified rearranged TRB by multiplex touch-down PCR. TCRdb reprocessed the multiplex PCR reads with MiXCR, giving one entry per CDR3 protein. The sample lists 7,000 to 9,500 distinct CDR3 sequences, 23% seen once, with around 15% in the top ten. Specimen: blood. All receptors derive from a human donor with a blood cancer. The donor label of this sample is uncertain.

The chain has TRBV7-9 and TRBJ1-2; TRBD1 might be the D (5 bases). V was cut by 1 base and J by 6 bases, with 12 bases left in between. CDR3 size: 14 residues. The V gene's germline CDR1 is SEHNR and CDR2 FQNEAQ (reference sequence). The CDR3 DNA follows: TGTGCCAGCAGCTTAGTACAGGCCCTCGATGGCTACACCTTC. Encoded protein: CASSLVQALDGYTF.

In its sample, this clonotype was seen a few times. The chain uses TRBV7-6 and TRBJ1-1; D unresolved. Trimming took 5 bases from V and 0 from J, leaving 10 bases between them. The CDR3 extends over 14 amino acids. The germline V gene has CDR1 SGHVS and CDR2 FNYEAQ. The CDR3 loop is CASSPTAMNTEAFF. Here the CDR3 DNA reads TGTGCCAGCAGCCCAACAGCGATGAACACTGAAGCTTTCTTT. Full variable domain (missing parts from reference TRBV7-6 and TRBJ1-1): GAGVSQSPRYKVTKRGQDVALRCDPISGHVSLYWYRQALGQGPEFLTYFNYEAQQDKSGLPNDRFSAERPEGSISTLTIQRTEQRDSAMYRCASSPTAMNTEAFFGQGTRLTVV.

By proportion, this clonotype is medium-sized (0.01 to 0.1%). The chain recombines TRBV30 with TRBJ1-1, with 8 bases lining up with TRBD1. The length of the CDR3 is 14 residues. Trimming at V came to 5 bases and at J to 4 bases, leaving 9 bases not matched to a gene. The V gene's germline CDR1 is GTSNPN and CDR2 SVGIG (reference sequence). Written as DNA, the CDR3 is TGTGCCTGGGTCCCCGGGACAGGAGGCACTGAAGCTTTCTTT. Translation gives CAWVPGTGGTEAFF.

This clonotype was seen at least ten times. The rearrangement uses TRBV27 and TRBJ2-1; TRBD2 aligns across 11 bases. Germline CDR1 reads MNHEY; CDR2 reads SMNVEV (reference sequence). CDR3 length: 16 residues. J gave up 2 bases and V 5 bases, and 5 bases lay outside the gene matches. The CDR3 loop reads CASSQLAGGPYNEQFF. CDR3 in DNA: TGTGCCAGCAGTCAATTAGCGGGAGGGCCCTACAATGAGCAGTTCTTC.

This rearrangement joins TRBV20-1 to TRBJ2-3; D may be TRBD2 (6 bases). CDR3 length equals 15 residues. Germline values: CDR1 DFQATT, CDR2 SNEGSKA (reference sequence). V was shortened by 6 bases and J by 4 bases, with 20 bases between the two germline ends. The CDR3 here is CSATAGSPEADTQYF. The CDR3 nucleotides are TGCAGTGCAACTGCCGGGAGTCCGGAAGCAGATACGCAGTATTTT.

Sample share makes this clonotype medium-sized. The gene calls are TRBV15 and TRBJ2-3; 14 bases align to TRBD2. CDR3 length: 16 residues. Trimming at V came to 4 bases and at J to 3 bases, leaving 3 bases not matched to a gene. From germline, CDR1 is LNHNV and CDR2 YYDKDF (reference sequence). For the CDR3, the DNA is TGTGCCACCAGCACTGGGACTAGCGGGAGAACAGATACGCAGTATTTT. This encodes CATSTGTSGRTDTQYF.

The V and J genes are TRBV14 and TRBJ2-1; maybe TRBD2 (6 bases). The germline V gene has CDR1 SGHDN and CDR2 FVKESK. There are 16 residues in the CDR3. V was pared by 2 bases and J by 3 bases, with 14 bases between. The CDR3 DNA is TGTGCCAGCAGCCAACATGGGGACTCTTTCTACAATGAGCAGTTCTTC. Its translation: CASSQHGDSFYNEQFF.

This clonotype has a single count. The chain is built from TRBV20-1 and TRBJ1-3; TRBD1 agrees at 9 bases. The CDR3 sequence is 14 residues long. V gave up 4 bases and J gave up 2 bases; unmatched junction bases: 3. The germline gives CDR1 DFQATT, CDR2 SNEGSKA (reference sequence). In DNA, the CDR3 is TGCAGTGCTACCGGGACAGGGACTGGAAACACCATATATTTT. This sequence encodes CSATGTGTGNTIYF.

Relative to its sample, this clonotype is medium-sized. The CDR3: CASSLADRSTDTQYF. CDR3 sequence (DNA): TGTGCCAGCAGCTTGGCGGACCGCAGCACAGATACGCAGTATTTT. J is TRBJ2-3 and V is TRBV5-4; D is unclear. The V end lost 0 bases, the J end lost 0 bases, and 8 bases lay between the germline ends. Germline V gene lookup returns CDR1 SGHNT and CDR2 YYREEE (reference sequence). The CDR3 spans 15 residues.

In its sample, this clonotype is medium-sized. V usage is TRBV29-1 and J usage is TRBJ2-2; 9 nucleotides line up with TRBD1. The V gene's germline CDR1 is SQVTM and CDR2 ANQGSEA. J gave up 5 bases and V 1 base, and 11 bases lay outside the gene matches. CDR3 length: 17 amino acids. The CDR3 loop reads CSVEAGHRGPWTGELFF. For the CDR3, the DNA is TGCAGCGTTGAAGCTGGGCACAGGGGGCCGTGGACCGGGGAGCTGTTTTTT.

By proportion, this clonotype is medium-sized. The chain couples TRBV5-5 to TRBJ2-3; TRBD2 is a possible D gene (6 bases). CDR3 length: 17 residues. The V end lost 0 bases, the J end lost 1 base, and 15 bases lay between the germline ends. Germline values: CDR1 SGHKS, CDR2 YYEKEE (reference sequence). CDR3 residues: CASSLGPQWEGTDTQYF. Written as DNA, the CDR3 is TGTGCCAGCAGCTTGGGTCCCCAGTGGGAGGGCACAGATACGCAGTATTTT.

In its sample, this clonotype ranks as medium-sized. The CDR3 is CASSQRATVTPTFF. In nucleotides, the CDR3 is TGTGCCAGCAGTCAAAGGGCCACGGTAACTCCTACGTTCTTC. V usage is TRBV12-3 or TRBV12-4 and J usage is TRBJ2-1; D not certain. V lost 5 bases and J 15 bases, leaving 23 bases between the germline ends. CDR3 length: 14 amino acids.

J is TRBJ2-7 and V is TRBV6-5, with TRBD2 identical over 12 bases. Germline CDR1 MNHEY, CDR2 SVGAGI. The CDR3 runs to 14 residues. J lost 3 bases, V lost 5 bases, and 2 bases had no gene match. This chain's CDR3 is CASSTTSGSYEQYF. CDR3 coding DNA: TGTGCCAGCAGTACGACTAGCGGGAGCTACGAGCAGTACTTC.

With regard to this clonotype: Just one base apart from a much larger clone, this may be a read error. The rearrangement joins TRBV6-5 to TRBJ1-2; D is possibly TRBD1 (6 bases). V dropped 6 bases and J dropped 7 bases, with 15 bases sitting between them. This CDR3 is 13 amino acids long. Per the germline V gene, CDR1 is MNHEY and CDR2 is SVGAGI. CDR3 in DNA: TGTGCCAGCAGATCGACAGGATGGCTTGGCTACACCTTC. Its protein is CASRSTGWLGYTF.

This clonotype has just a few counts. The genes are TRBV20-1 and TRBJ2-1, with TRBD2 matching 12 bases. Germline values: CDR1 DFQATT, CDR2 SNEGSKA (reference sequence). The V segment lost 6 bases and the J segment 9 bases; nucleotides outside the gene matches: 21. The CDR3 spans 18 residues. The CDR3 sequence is CSAPEPTGLAGGPGEQFF. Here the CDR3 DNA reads TGCAGTGCCCCCGAACCGACAGGGCTAGCGGGAGGGCCAGGTGAGCAGTTCTTC.

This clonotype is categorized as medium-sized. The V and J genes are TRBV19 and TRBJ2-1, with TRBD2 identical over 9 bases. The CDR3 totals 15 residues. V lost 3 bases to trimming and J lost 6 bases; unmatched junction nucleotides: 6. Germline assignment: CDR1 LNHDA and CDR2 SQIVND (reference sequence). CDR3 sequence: CASSMMGTSRNEQFF. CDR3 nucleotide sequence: TGTGCCAGTAGTATGATGGGGACTAGCCGCAATGAGCAGTTCTTC.

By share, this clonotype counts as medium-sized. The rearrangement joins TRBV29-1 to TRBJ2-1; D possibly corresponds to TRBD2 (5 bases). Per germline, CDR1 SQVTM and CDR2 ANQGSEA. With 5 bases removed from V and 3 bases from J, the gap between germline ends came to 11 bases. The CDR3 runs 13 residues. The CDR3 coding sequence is TGCAGCGTTCAAGGCGGGTTCTACAATGAGCAGTTCTTC. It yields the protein CSVQGGFYNEQFF.

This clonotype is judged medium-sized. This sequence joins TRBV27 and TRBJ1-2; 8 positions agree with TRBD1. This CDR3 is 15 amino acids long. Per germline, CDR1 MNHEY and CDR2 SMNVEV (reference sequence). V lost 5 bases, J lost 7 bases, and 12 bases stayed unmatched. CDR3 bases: TGTGCCAGCAGTCCCGGACAGGGTTCGGTGGCTGGCTACACCTTC. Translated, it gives CASSPGQGSVAGYTF.

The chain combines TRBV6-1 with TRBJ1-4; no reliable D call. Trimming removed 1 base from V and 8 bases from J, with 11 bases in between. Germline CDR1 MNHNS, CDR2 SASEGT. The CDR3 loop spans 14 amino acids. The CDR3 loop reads CASSEVGETEKLFF. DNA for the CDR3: TGTGCCAGCAGTGAAGTCGGGGAAACAGAAAAACTGTTTTTT.

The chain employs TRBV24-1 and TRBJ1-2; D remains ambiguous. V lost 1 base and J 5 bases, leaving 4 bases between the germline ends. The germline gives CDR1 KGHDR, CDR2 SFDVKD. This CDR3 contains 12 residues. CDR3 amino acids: CATSDLGYGYTF. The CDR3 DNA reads TGTGCCACCAGTGATTTAGGGTATGGCTACACCTTC.

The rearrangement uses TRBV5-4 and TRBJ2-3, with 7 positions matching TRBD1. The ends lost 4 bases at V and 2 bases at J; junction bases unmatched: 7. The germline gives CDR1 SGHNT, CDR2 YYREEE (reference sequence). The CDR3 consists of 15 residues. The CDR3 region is CASSPGQVTTDTQYF. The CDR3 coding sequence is TGTGCCAGCAGCCCCGGACAGGTGACCACAGATACGCAGTATTTT.

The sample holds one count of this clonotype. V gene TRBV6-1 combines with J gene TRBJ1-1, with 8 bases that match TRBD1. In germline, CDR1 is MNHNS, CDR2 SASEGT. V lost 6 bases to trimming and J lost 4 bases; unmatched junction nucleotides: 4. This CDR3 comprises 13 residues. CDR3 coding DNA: TGTGCCAGCAGCTTTGACAGGGGCACTGAAGCTTTCTTT. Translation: CASSFDRGTEAFF.

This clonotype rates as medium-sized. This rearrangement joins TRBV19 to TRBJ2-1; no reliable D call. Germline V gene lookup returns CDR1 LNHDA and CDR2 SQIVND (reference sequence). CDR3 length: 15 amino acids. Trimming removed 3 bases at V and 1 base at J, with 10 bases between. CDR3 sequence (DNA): TGTGCCAGTAGTATCGCCGACGGATCCTACAATGAGCAGTTCTTC. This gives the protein CASSIADGSYNEQFF.

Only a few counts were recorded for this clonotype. For the CDR3, the DNA is TGTGCCAGCAGGCTATACCAAGGCCTCACAGATACGCAGTATTTT. Its protein is CASRLYQGLTDTQYF. The V and J genes are TRBV12-3 or TRBV12-4 and TRBJ2-3; D uncertain. Deletions cut 6 bases from V and 2 bases from J, with 15 bases between. This CDR3 region has 15 residues.

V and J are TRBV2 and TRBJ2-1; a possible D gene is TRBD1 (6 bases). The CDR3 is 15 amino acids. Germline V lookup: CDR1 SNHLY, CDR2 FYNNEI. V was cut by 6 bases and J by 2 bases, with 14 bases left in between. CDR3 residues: CASRSRDTAYNEQFF. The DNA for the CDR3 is TGTGCCAGCAGATCCCGGGACACAGCCTACAATGAGCAGTTCTTC.

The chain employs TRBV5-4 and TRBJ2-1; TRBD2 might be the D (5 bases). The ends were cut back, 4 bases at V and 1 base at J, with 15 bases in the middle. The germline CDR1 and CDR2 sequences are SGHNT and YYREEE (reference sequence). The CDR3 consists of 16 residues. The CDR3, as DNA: TGTGCCAGCAGCAATCGAGGCGGGCCGTCCTACAATGAGCAGTTCTTC. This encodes CASSNRGGPSYNEQFF.

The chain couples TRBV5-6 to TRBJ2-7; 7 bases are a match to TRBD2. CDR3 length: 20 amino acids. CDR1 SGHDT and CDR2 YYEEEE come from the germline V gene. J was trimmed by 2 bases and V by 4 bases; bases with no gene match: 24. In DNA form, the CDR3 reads TGTGCCAGCAGCCCAGCTGGTTCCGGACTAGTCAAGGCGGGAACCTACGAGCAGTACTTC. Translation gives CASSPAGSGLVKAGTYEQYF.

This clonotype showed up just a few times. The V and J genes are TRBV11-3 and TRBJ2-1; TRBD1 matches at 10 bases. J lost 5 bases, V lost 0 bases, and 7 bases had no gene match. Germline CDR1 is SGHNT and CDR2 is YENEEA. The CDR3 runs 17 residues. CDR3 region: CASSLERGTGEDNEQFF. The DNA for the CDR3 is TGTGCCAGCAGCTTAGAAAGGGGGACAGGGGAGGACAATGAGCAGTTCTTC.

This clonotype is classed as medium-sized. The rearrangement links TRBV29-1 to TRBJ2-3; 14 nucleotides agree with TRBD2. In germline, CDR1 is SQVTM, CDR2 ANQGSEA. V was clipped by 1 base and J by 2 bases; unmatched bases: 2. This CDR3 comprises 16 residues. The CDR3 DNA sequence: TGCAGCGTTGAAGGGGGACTAGCGGGAGCCACAGATACGCAGTATTTT. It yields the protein CSVEGGLAGATDTQYF.

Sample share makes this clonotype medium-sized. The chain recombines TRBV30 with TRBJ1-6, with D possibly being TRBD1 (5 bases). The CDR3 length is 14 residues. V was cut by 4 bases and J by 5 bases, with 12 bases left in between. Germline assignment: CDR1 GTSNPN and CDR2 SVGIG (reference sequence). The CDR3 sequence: CAWTRRGNNSPLHF. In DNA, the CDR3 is TGTGCCTGGACCCGAAGGGGTAATAATTCACCCCTCCACTTT.